This TCR beta chain originates from a study of CD8 T cells in ankylosing spondylitis. There are many counts of this clonotype. The antigen is undetermined. Overall study results and limits: It appeared that ankylosing spondylitis blood was characterized by a TCR beta motif of several highly homologous variants. Past research had described some motif variants in reactive arthritis synovial fluid and blood. Clones linked to disease were reported to show significant enrichment in matched ankylosing spondylitis synovial fluid.

Generation of TCR beta libraries employed quantitative 5'-RACE incorporating molecular barcodes. From the 5' RACE reads, TCRdb called clonotypes with MiXCR, one entry per CDR3 protein. The table records roughly 100,000 distinct CDR3 sequences, about 8.6% of them present only once. With 2 bases removed from V and 3 bases from J, the gap between germline ends came to 11 bases. The CDR3 loop spans 14 amino acids. Germline CDR1 and CDR2: MNHEY and SVGAGI. This rearrangement joins TRBV6-5 to TRBJ2-7, with D maybe TRBD1 (6 bases). The sequenced material came from blood, either unsorted or a sorted T cell fraction (not recorded which). The receptor was derived from a male donor with ankylosing spondylitis or in good health (not recorded which). The CDR3 loop is CASSYGTRYYEQYF. DNA for the CDR3: TGTGCCAGCAGTTACGGGACACGTTACTACGAGCAGTACTTC.